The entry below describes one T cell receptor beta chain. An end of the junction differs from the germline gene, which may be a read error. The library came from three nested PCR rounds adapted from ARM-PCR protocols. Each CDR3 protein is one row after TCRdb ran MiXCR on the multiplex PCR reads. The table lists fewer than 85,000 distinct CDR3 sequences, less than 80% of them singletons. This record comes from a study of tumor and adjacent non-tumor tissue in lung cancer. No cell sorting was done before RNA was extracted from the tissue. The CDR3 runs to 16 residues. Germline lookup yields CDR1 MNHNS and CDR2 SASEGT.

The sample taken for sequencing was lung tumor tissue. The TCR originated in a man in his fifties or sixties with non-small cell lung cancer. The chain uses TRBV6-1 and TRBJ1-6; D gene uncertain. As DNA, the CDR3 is TGTGCCAGTAGTGAAACCCTCCTGGGCTATAATTCACTCCTCCACTTT. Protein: CASSETLLGYNSLLHF.